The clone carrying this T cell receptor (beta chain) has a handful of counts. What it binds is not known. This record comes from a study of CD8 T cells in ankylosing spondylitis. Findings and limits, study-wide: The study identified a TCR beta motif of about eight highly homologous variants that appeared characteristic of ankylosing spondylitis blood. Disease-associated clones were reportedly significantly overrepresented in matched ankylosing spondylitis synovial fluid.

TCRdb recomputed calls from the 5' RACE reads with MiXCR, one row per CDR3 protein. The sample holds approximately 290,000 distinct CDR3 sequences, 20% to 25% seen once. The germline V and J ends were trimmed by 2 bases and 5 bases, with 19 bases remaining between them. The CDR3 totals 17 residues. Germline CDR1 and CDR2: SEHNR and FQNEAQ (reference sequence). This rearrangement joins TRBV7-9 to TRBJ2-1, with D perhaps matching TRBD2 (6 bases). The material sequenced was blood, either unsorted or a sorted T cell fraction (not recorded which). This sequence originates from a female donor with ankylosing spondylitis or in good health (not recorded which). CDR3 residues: CASSLYLLARENNEQFF. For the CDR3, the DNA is TGTGCCAGCAGCTTATATCTTCTAGCGCGAGAAAACAATGAGCAGTTCTTC.